This is a list of T cell receptor beta chains from one sample in a study of regulatory T cells in long-lasting Graves disease. TCRdb reprocessed the multiplex PCR reads via MiXCR and lists one record per CDR3 protein. This table has about 450,000 distinct CDR3 sequences, over 15% appearing once. In addition, the sample was reused for a study of T cells in Graves' hyperthyroidism and ophthalmopathy.

This material consisted of peripheral blood mononuclear cells (PBMCs), taken at new diagnosis, from a patient treated with antithyroid drugs. The receptors derive from a woman in her twenties or thirties with Graves disease. Both conserved end residues are part of each CDR3. A D gene is named only where the DNA matches it firmly. Some rows have no size entry. The others give once, few or many, or a class for an expanded clone.

size,J,V,D,CDR3,DNA
-,TRBJ2-1,TRBV24-1,TRBD1,CATSGTGVNEQFF,TGTGCCACCAGCGGGACAGGGGTCAATGAGCAGTTCTTC
many,TRBJ2-7,TRBV18,-,CASSPSSQSSYEQYF,TGTGCCAGCTCACCGAGTTCCCAGAGCTCCTACGAGCAGTACTTC
-,TRBJ1-3,TRBV30,TRBD1,CAWSVTGDFGNTIYF,TGTGCCTGGAGTGTCACAGGGGATTTCGGAAACACCATATATTTT
few,TRBJ2-3,TRBV7-8,TRBD2,CASIPERELPDTQYF,TGTGCCAGCATCCCTGAGCGGGAGCTTCCTGATACGCAGTATTTT
-,TRBJ1-1,TRBV5-1,-,CASSPGGRVVYHTEAFF,TGCGCCAGCAGCCCGGGGGGACGAGTAGTGTATCACACTGAAGCTTTCTTT
-,TRBJ2-7,TRBV15,TRBD2,CATSGLAGAYEQYF,TGTGCCACCAGCGGACTAGCGGGGGCCTACGAGCAGTACTTC
few,TRBJ1-1,TRBV19,-,CASSDGTRVEAFF,TGTGCCAGTAGCGATGGAACCCGGGTTGAAGCTTTCTTT
many,TRBJ2-1,TRBV20-1,TRBD2,CSAPRGRRWDEQFF,TGCAGTGCTCCCCGCGGGAGGAGGTGGGATGAGCAGTTCTTC
many,TRBJ2-7,TRBV28,-,CASSSADRSTYEQYF,TGTGCCAGCAGTTCTGCAGACAGGAGTACCTACGAGCAGTACTTC
-,TRBJ2-3,TRBV4-2,TRBD2,CASSQVGLAGTTDTQYF,TGTGCCAGCAGCCAAGTAGGACTAGCGGGGACCACAGATACGCAGTATTTT
many,TRBJ1-4,TRBV12-3/TRBV12-4,-,CASSPQARPNEKLFF,TGTGCCAGCAGTCCCCAGGCTCGACCTAATGAAAAACTGTTTTTT
few,TRBJ1-6,TRBV7-9,TRBD1,CASSGDRGRSYNSPLHF,TGTGCCAGCAGCGGGGATAGGGGGCGCAGCTATAATTCACCCCTCCACTTT
-,TRBJ2-3,TRBV19,-,CASSTRPMVDTQYF,TGTGCCAGTAGTACCAGGCCGATGGTGGATACGCAGTATTTT
many,TRBJ1-1,TRBV2,-,CASIQEEGTEAFF,TGTGCCAGCATCCAGGAGGAAGGCACTGAAGCTTTCTTT
many,TRBJ1-1,TRBV4-1,TRBD1,CASSQPNLGQGPNTEAFF,TGCGCCAGCAGCCAACCCAATTTAGGACAGGGACCGAACACTGAAGCTTTCTTT
many,TRBJ1-1,TRBV11-2,-,CASSFELNSAEAFF,TGTGCCAGCAGCTTCGAATTGAACAGCGCTGAAGCTTTCTTT
many,TRBJ1-2,TRBV28,TRBD1,CASSPSGGDNYGYTF,TGTGCCAGCAGCCCTTCAGGGGGCGATAACTATGGCTACACCTTC
-,TRBJ2-7,TRBV29-1,TRBD2,CSVEGLAGTGEQYF,TGCAGCGTTGAAGGCCTAGCGGGAACGGGGGAGCAGTACTTC
many,TRBJ1-1,TRBV6-2/TRBV6-3,-,CASSYGATGLSTEAFF,TGTGCCAGCAGTTACGGAGCAACAGGGCTGAGCACTGAAGCTTTCTTT
few,TRBJ2-1,TRBV20-1,-,CSARDLELREQFF,TGCAGTGCTAGAGATCTCGAACTACGTGAGCAGTTCTTC
many,TRBJ2-3,TRBV6-5,-,CASSYLASSSTDTQYF,TGTGCCAGCAGTTACTTGGCCAGTTCGAGCACAGATACGCAGTATTTT
many,TRBJ1-3,TRBV6-5,-,CASSYSKARARLGNTIYF,TGTGCCAGCAGTTACTCGAAGGCCAGGGCCCGTCTTGGAAACACCATATATTTT
many,TRBJ1-4,TRBV3-1,TRBD1,CASSHLTGTNEKLFF,TGTGCCAGCAGCCACTTGACAGGGACTAATGAAAAACTGTTTTTT
-,TRBJ2-3,TRBV4-1,TRBD2,CASSQERLAGGPTDTQYF,TGCGCCAGCAGCCAAGAACGACTAGCGGGAGGGCCCACAGATACGCAGTATTTT
few,TRBJ2-2,TRBV5-1,TRBD2,CASSGTSGSIITGELFF,TGCGCCAGCAGCGGGACTAGCGGGAGTATTATCACCGGGGAGCTGTTTTTT
many,TRBJ2-1,TRBV27,-,CASSLLVLGQFEQFF,TGTGCCAGCAGTTTACTAGTTTTAGGACAATTTGAGCAGTTCTTC
once,TRBJ1-4,TRBV28,TRBD1,CASRGTGNGEKLFF,TGTGCCAGCAGGGGGACAGGGAATGGTGAAAAACTGTTTTTT
many,TRBJ2-3,TRBV30,-,CAWRGGITDTQYF,TGTGCCTGGAGGGGCGGGATCACAGATACGCAGTATTTT
many,TRBJ1-2,TRBV13,TRBD1,CASSFGQGARGYTF,TGTGCCAGCAGCTTCGGACAGGGGGCTCGTGGCTACACCTTC
few,TRBJ1-6,TRBV9,-,CASSPSGNYNSPLHF,TGTGCCAGCAGCCCTTCGGGGAACTATAATTCACCCCTCCACTTT
-,TRBJ2-7,TRBV4-3,TRBD1,CASSQDQGQGGLEQYF,TGCGCCAGCAGCCAAGATCAGGGACAGGGAGGTTTAGAGCAGTACTTC
many,TRBJ1-1,TRBV18,-,CASSPQQGRDTEAFF,TGTGCCAGCTCACCCCAACAGGGTAGGGACACTGAAGCTTTCTTT
many,TRBJ2-7,TRBV3-1,TRBD2,CASGLAAAYEQYF,TGTGCCAGCGGACTAGCGGCCGCCTACGAGCAGTACTTC
-,TRBJ1-1,TRBV14,-,CASSPRGSANTEAFF,TGTGCCAGCAGCCCCAGGGGATCCGCGAACACTGAAGCTTTCTTT
-,TRBJ1-5,TRBV7-2,TRBD1,CASSTTGGGFSNQPQHF,TGTGCCAGCAGCACGACAGGGGGCGGATTTAGCAATCAGCCCCAGCATTTT
few,TRBJ2-3,TRBV19,TRBD2,CASSTRLAAYTDTQYF,TGTGCCAGTAGTACCCGGCTAGCGGCCTACACAGATACGCAGTATTTT